This T cell receptor (beta chain) was recovered during a study of shared clonotypes between healthy human individuals. On this clone itself: The antigen remains unidentified.

Study-wide points: Among non-shared clonotypes, generation probabilities were lower than among those shared by all four donors.

Original analysis: For the immunoSEQ data, sequences were junction-only without quality scores, so filtering differed. Here immunoSEQ multiplex PCR was the method, and the copy in TCRdb shows in-frame clones only, minus some. For V, J and clone size, that table is used; D and trimming come from the DNA. The sample has 1,400,000 or so clones, approximately 98.5% seen once. V was cut by 1 base and J by 3 bases, with 7 bases left in between. The CDR3 is 13 residues long. The V gene's germline CDR1 is LNHNV and CDR2 YYDKDF (reference sequence). Donation came from healthy HIV-negative adults that had no recent acute infections or vaccinations.

The receptor was derived from a man aged 30-40 years in good health. The sequenced sample was naive CD4+ T cells sorted from blood. Sample subset: CD45RA+ positively selected. V usage is TRBV15 and J usage is TRBJ2-7; D not certain. The CDR3 is CATSRARSYEQYF. The DNA of the CDR3 is TGTGCCACCAGCAGAGCACGGAGCTACGAGCAGTACTTC.